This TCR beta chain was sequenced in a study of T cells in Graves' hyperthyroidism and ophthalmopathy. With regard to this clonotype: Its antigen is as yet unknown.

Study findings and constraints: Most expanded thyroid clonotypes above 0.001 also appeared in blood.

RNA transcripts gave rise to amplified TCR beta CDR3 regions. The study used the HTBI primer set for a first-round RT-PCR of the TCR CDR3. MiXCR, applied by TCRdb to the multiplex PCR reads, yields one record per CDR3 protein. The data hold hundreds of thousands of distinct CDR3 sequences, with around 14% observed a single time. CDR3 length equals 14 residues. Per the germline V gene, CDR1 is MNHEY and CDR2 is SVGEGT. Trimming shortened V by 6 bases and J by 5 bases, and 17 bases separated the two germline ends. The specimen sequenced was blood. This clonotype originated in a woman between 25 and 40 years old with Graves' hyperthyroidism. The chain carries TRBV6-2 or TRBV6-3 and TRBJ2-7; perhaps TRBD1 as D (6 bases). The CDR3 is CASSSDRPPHEQYF. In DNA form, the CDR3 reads TGTGCCAGCAGCTCAGACAGGCCGCCCCACGAGCAGTACTTC.